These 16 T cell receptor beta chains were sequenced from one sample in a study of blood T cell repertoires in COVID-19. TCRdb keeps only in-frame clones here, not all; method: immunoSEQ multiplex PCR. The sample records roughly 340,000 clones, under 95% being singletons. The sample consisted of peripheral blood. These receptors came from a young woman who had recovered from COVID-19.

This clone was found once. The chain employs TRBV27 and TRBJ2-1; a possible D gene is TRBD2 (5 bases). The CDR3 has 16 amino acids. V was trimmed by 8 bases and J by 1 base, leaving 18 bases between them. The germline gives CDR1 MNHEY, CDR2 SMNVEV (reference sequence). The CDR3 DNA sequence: TGTGCCAGCGGTCCCTATCCGCGCGGGTCCTACAATGAGCAGTTCTTC. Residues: CASGPYPRGSYNEQFF.

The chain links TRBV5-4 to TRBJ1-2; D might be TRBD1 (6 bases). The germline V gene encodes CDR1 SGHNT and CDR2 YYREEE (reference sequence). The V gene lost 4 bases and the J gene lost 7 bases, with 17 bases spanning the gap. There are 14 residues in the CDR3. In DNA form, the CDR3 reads TGTGCCAGCAGCGAAGGACAGCGGCGAAGTGGCTACACCTTC. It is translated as CASSEGQRRSGYTF.

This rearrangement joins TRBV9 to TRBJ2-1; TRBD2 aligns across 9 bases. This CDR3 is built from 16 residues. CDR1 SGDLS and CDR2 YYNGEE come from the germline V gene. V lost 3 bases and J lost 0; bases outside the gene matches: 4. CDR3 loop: CASSGYSGSSYNEQFF. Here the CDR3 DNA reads TGTGCCAGCAGCGGGTATAGCGGGAGCTCCTACAATGAGCAGTTCTTC.

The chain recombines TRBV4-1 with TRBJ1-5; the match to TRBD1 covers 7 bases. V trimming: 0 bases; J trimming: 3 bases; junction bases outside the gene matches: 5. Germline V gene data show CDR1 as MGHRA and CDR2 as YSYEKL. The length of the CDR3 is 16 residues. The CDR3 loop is CASSQEWDSTNQPQHF. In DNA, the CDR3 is TGCGCCAGCAGCCAAGAGTGGGACAGCACCAATCAGCCCCAGCATTTT.

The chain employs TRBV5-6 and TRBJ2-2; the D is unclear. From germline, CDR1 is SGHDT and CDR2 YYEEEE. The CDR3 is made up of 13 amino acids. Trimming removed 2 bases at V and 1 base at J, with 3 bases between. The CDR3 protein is CASSFRNTGELFF. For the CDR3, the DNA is TGTGCCAGCAGCTTTAGGAACACCGGGGAGCTGTTTTTT.

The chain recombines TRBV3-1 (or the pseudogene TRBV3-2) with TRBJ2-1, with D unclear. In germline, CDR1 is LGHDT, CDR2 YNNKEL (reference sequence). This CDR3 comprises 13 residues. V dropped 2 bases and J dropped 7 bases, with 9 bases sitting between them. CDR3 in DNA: TGTGCCAGCAGCCAATACAGTGCAAATGAGCAGTTCTTC. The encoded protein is CASSQYSANEQFF.

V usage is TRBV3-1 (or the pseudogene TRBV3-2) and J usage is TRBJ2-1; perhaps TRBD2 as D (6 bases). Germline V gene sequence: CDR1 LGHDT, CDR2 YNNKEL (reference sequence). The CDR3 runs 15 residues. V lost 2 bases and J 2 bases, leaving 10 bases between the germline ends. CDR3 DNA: TGTGCCAGCAGCCAAAAAAGCGGGCCCTACAATGAGCAGTTCTTC. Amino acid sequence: CASSQKSGPYNEQFF.

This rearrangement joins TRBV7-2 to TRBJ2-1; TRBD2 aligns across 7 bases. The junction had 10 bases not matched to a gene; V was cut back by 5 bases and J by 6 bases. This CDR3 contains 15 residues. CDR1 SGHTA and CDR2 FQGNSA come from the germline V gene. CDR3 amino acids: CASSRGGTPLNEQFF. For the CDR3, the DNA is TGTGCCAGCAGCCGGGGAGGGACTCCTCTCAATGAGCAGTTCTTC.

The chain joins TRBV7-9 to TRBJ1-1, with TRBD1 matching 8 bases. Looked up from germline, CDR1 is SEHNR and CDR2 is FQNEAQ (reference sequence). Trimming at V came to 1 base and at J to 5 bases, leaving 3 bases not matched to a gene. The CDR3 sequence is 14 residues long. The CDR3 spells CASSLGQGRTEAFF. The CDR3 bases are TGTGCCAGCAGCTTAGGACAGGGGCGAACTGAAGCTTTCTTT.

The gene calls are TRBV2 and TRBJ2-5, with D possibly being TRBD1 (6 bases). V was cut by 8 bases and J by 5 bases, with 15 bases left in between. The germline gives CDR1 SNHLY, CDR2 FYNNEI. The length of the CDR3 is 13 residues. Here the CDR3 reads CASHLQGWETQYF. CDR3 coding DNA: TGTGCCAGCCATCTACAGGGTTGGGAGACCCAGTACTTC. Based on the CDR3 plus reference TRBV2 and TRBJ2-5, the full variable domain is EPEVTQTPSHQVTQMGQEVILRCVPISNHLYFYWYRQILGQKVEFLVSFYNNEISEKSEIFDDQFSVERPDGSNFTLKIRSTKLEDSAMYFCASHLQGWETQYFGPGTRLLVL.

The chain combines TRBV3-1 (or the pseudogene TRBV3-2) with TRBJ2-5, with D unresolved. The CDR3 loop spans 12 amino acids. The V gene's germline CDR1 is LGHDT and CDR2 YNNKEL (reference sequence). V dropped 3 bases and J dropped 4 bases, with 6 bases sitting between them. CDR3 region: CASSHSGETQYF. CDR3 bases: TGTGCCAGCAGCCATTCCGGAGAGACCCAGTACTTC.

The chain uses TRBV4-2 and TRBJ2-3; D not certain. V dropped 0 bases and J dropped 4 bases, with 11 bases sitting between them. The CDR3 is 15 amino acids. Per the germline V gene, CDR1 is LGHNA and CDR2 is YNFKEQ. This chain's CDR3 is CASSQELPSADTQYF. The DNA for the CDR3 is TGTGCCAGCAGCCAAGAGCTGCCGTCGGCAGATACGCAGTATTTT.

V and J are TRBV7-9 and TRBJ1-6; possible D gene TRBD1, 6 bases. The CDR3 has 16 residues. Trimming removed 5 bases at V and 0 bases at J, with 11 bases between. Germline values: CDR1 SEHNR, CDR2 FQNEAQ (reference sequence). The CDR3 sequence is CASSPQGSSYNSPLHF. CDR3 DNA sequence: TGTGCCAGCAGCCCGCAGGGGAGCTCCTATAATTCACCCCTCCACTTT.

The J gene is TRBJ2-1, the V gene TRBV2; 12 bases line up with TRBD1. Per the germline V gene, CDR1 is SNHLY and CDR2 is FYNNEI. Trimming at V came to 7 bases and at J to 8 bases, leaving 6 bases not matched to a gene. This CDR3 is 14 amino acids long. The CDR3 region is CASTRDRGLDEQFF. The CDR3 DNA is TGTGCCAGCACCAGGGACAGGGGGCTCGATGAGCAGTTCTTC.

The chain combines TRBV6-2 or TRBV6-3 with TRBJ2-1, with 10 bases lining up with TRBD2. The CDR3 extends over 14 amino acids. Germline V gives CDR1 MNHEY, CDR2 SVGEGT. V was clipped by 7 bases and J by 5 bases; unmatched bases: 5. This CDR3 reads CASNPSGSHNEQFF. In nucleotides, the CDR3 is TGTGCCAGCAACCCTAGCGGGAGCCACAATGAGCAGTTCTTC.

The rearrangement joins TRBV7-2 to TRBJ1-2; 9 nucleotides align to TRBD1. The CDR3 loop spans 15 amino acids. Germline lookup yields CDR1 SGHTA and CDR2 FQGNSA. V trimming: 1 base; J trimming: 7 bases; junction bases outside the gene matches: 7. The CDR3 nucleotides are TGTGCCAGCAGCTTAGGAGTCGGGACAGGGCTTGGCTACACCTTC. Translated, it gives CASSLGVGTGLGYTF.